Described below is a single TCR beta chain sequence and its context. Its antigen is undetermined. 5'RACE template switching produced TCR cDNA carrying a universal primer site and UMIs. TCRdb called the 5' RACE reads again in MiXCR, with one record for every CDR3 protein. The data show 550,000 to 750,000 distinct CDR3 sequences, 13% seen once. The data stem from a study of T cells after yellow fever vaccination. Notes on the study in general: Most clones from primary vaccination resurfaced after the booster (about 95% CD4, about 91% CD8). Abundant contaminating clonotypes from the bulk population could appear in FACS-sorted repertoires.

The specimen was PBMCs, collected on the day of the yellow fever booster vaccination. This clonotype was obtained from a man aged 25 to 40 who received the YFV17D yellow fever vaccine.

For the CDR3, the DNA is TGTGCCACCAGCAGATCGACTAGCGGGAGTAGAGATACGCAGTATTTT. Protein sequence: CATSRSTSGSRDTQYF. This chain links TRBV15 with TRBJ2-3; 12 bases line up with TRBD2. The germline V gene encodes CDR1 LNHNV and CDR2 YYDKDF (reference sequence). V was pared by 2 bases and J by 5 bases, with 5 bases of the junction left unmatched. The CDR3 spans 16 residues.